This TCR beta chain appears in the sequencing data of a study of cytomegalovirus exposure and HLA in healthy donors. Study-level background: The roughly 670 first-cohort repertoires shared a platform with the approximately 120 validation repertoires, as reported in a later analysis. Study-wide results and caveats: The finding came from a later analysis; first-cohort TCR clusters tended to co-occur in the roughly 110 validation repertoires. The authors listed roughly 150 TCR beta chains as cytomegalovirus-associated.

Of note for this clone: Its antigen is undetermined.

TCRdb's copy holds only in-frame clones and misses some; the assay was immunoSEQ multiplex PCR. The table records about 110,000 clones, roughly 84% of them present only once. The source material was PBMCs. This sequence originates from a woman under 30 in good health and CMV-seronegative.

CDR3 sequence (DNA): TGTGCCAGAAGCTTAAACAGGGGGTTTTGTGAGCAGTACTTC. Residues: CARSLNRGFCEQYF. This chain links TRBV5-3 with TRBJ2-7, with 8 bases identical to TRBD1. TRBV5-3 is noted as an ORF with a role that remains uncertain. The CDR3 totals 14 residues. The ends lost 2 bases at V and 7 bases at J; junction bases unmatched: 8.